This TCR beta chain was retrieved from a study of T cells in Graves' hyperthyroidism and ophthalmopathy. The study excluded patients with uncontrolled infection, other autoimmune disease, pregnancy or lactation. CDR3 length: 15 residues. Looked up from germline, CDR1 is SGHAT and CDR2 is FQNNGV. Germline trimming cut 1 base from V and 9 bases from J; bases unmatched to any gene: 9. The CDR3 regions of TCR beta were amplified from RNA transcripts. With the HTBI primer set, the TCR CDR3 went through a first round of RT-PCR. TCRdb processed the multiplex PCR reads anew with MiXCR; each CDR3 protein has one entry. The sample shows over 450,000 distinct CDR3 sequences, about 15% of them seen only once.

This sequence joins TRBV11-2 and TRBJ1-5; TRBD1 agrees at 7 bases. Sample: blood. This receptor was identified in a woman between 18 and 30 years old with Graves' ophthalmopathy. Here the CDR3 reads CASSLVTGSDRPQHF. The CDR3 DNA reads as TGTGCCAGCAGCTTAGTGACAGGGAGCGATCGGCCCCAGCATTTT.